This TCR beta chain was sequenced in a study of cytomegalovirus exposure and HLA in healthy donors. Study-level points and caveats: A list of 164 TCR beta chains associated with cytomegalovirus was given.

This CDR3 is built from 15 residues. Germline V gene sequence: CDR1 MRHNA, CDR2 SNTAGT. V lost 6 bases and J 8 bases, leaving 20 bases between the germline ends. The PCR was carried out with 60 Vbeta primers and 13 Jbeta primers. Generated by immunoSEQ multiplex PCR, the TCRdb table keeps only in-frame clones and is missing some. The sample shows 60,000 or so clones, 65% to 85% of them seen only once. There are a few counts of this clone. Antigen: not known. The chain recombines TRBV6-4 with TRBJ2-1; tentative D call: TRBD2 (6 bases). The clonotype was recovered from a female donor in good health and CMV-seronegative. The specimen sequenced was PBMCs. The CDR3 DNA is TGTGCCAGCAGCGCCACGGGACTGGGGGGTCATGAGCAGTTCTTC. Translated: CASSATGLGGHEQFF.